The present entry profiles one T cell receptor beta chain with its context. Antigen: not known. The CDR3 contains 15 residues. J lost 6 bases, V lost 3 bases, and 11 bases had no gene match. Looked up from germline, CDR1 is LNHNV and CDR2 is YYDKDF (reference sequence). Primers for the PCR totalled 60 Vbeta and 13 Jbeta. Sequenced by immunoSEQ multiplex PCR; TCRdb stores in-frame clones only, minus some. The table lists over 95,000 clones, approximately 83% of them singletons. This sample is drawn from a study of cytomegalovirus exposure and HLA in healthy donors. General study points: In all likelihood, a cluster of highly shared sequence variants was a sequencing artifact. A later analysis by the authors found several of the most significant clusters apparently linked to common viral pathogens.

These donors counted as nominally healthy when sampled, but unrecorded immune exposures were likely. V and J are TRBV15 and TRBJ2-7, with 7 bases aligning to TRBD1. This sequence was found in a woman aged 18-29 years in good health and CMV-seronegative. Sequences were obtained from PBMCs. CDR3 protein: CATSSTTGSSGEQYF. The CDR3 DNA reads as TGTGCCACCAGCAGTACGACAGGGTCCTCTGGCGAGCAGTACTTC. Variable domain in full (rest from reference TRBV15 and TRBJ2-7): DAMVIQNPRYQVTQFGKPVTLSCSQTLNHNVMYWYQQKSSQAPKLLFHYYDKDFNNEADTPDNFQSRRPNTSFCFLDIRSPGLGDTAMYLCATSSTTGSSGEQYFGPGTRLTVT.